These 17 T cell receptor beta chains were all obtained from the same sample, sequenced in a study of response to subunit inactivated influenza vaccine. TCRdb called the RT-PCR reads again in MiXCR, with one record for every CDR3 protein. The sample holds over 650,000 distinct CDR3 sequences, less than 20% seen once. Sequencing was performed on PBMCs from blood, taken 5 days after vaccination. The source is a man aged 45-60 years who received an inactivated influenza vaccine.

This clonotype was counted between two and nine times. The chain employs TRBV20-1 and TRBJ2-5, with TRBD2 identical over 7 bases. The trim removed 3 bases at V and 5 bases at J, leaving 6 bases unmatched. Germline assignment: CDR1 DFQATT and CDR2 SNEGSKA (reference sequence). CDR3 length: 13 residues. The CDR3 loop reads CSASPPGGETQYF. The DNA for the CDR3 is TGCAGTGCTAGCCCCCCGGGAGGTGAGACCCAGTACTTC.

In the case of this clonotype: This sequence may be a read error, since a much larger clone differs from it by one base. The chain combines TRBV20-1 with TRBJ2-3, with 9 bases identical to TRBD2. The CDR3 sequence is 15 residues long. The V segment lost 1 base and the J segment 9 bases; nucleotides outside the gene matches: 11. In germline, CDR1 is DFQATT, CDR2 SNEGSKA (reference sequence). CDR3 coding DNA: TGCAGTGCTAGAGGGCTAGCGGGGAGTAGGGAGACGCAGTATTTT. Amino acid sequence: CSARGLAGSRETQYF.

This clonotype was counted between two and nine times. The chain carries TRBV11-1 and TRBJ2-7; D gene uncertain. The length of the CDR3 is 19 residues. The germline V gene has CDR1 SGHAT and CDR2 FQDESV (reference sequence). Deletions cut 3 bases from V and 4 bases from J, with 28 bases between. The CDR3 loop is CASSFSAGFAEFFEYEQYF. As DNA, the CDR3 is TGTGCCAGCAGCTTTAGTGCAGGTTTTGCAGAATTTTTCGAATACGAGCAGTACTTC.

A few counts support this clonotype. V usage is TRBV7-2 and J usage is TRBJ2-7; D is ambiguous. Per the germline V gene, CDR1 is SGHTA and CDR2 is FQGNSA. CDR3 size: 13 residues. Trimming left V 5 bases short and J 3 bases short, with 11 bases between. The CDR3 nucleotides read TGTGCCAGCAGCCCTACGGGTGTCTACGAGCAGTACTTC. This sequence encodes CASSPTGVYEQYF.

This clonotype occurred many times. One end of the junction varies from germline; a read error may be responsible. The rearrangement uses TRBV5-1 and TRBJ2-3; TRBD2 aligns across 12 bases. This CDR3 has 16 residues. The germline V gene has CDR1 SGHRS and CDR2 YFSETQ. CDR3 DNA: TGTGCCAGCAGCTCCGGACTAGCGGGGTCCACAGATACGCAGTATTTT. This sequence encodes CASSSGLAGSTDTQYF.

This clonotype came up a few times. This chain connects TRBV12-3 or TRBV12-4 to TRBJ2-7; D remains unclear. This CDR3 comprises 13 residues. Trimming removed 7 bases from V and 0 bases from J, with 10 bases in between. CDR3 nucleotide sequence: TGTGCCAGCAACCCCGACACCTCCTACGAGCAGTACTTC. Its translation: CASNPDTSYEQYF.

V and J are TRBV6-2 or TRBV6-3 and TRBJ2-1; 9 positions agree with TRBD2. V trimming: 0 bases; J trimming: 2 bases; junction bases outside the gene matches: 5. CDR1 and CDR2 from the germline V gene are MNHEY and SVGEGT. This CDR3 has 17 amino acids. In DNA, the CDR3 is TGTGCCAGCAGTTACTCGGCTAGCGGGAACACCTACAATGAGCAGTTCTTC. This translates into CASSYSASGNTYNEQFF.

The gene calls are TRBV12-3 or TRBV12-4 and TRBJ1-5; D is ambiguous. This CDR3 is 12 amino acids long. The germline V and J ends were trimmed by 5 bases and 7 bases, with 9 bases remaining between them. The CDR3: CASSPPRQPQHF. The DNA for the CDR3 is TGTGCCAGCAGTCCCCCTCGGCAGCCCCAGCATTTT.

This clonotype showed up just a few times. This chain uses TRBV20-1 with TRBJ1-3; tentative D call: TRBD1 (6 bases). V dropped 5 bases and J dropped 0 bases, with 11 bases sitting between them. The CDR3 runs to 14 residues. The germline V gene encodes CDR1 DFQATT and CDR2 SNEGSKA (reference sequence). This CDR3 is CSASQGISGNTIYF. For the CDR3, the DNA is TGCAGTGCTTCACAGGGAATCTCTGGAAACACCATATATTTT.

This clonotype was observed at least ten times. J is TRBJ2-1 and V is TRBV29-1, with D maybe TRBD2 (6 bases). Per the germline V gene, CDR1 is SQVTM and CDR2 is ANQGSEA. The CDR3 has 14 amino acids. Trimming shortened V by 0 bases and J by 8 bases, and 14 bases separated the two germline ends. The CDR3, as DNA: TGCAGCGTTGAAGATATCGGGAGTGGCCATGAGCAGTTCTTC. This translates into CSVEDIGSGHEQFF.

This sequence joins TRBV4-1 and TRBJ2-7; the D gene could be TRBD1 or TRBD2 (6 bases each). The CDR3 has 14 residues. Trimming removed 4 bases at V and 6 bases at J, with 16 bases between. Germline CDR1 reads MGHRA; CDR2 reads YSYEKL. The CDR3 here is CASSRTGAFSEQYF. CDR3 nucleotides: TGCGCCAGCAGCCGAACGGGGGCGTTCAGCGAGCAGTACTTC.

The rearrangement links TRBV7-9 to TRBJ2-7, with D maybe TRBD2 (6 bases). V dropped 5 bases and J dropped 0 bases, with 17 bases sitting between them. The CDR3 totals 16 residues. Germline V gene lookup returns CDR1 SEHNR and CDR2 FQNEAQ (reference sequence). The DNA of the CDR3 is TGTGCCAGCAGCCCTAGGGTGGGGGGAACCTCCTACGAGCAGTACTTC. Protein product: CASSPRVGGTSYEQYF.

This rearrangement joins TRBV20-1 to TRBJ2-2; 12 positions agree with TRBD2. The V and J ends lost 2 bases and 7 bases, in that order; junction bases with no gene match: 5. This CDR3 contains 15 residues. Germline loops: CDR1 DFQATT, CDR2 SNEGSKA (reference sequence). This CDR3 is CSARLAGGWNGELFF. CDR3 nucleotide sequence: TGCAGTGCTAGACTAGCGGGAGGGTGGAACGGGGAGCTGTTTTTT.

This chain joins TRBV12-3 or TRBV12-4 and TRBJ1-5; D unclear. The CDR3 spans 14 residues. The V end was cut by 2 bases, the J end by 2 bases, with 7 bases between. The CDR3 reads CASSLWGGNQPQHF. DNA of the CDR3: TGTGCCAGCAGTTTATGGGGTGGCAATCAGCCCCAGCATTTT.

This clonotype was seen a handful of times. The chain recombines TRBV20-1 with TRBJ2-7; D not certain. V was cut by 3 bases and J by 3 bases, with 9 bases left in between. In germline, CDR1 is DFQATT, CDR2 SNEGSKA (reference sequence). The CDR3 length is 12 residues. The CDR3 bases are TGCAGTGCTAGCCGGAGTCTCTACGAGCAGTACTTC. Its protein product is CSASRSLYEQYF.

This rearrangement joins TRBV28 to TRBJ2-1; D gene ambiguous. The CDR3 contains 12 residues. Between the trimmed V and J ends, which lost 8 bases and 1 base, there was a span of 6 bases. CDR1 and CDR2 from the germline V gene are MDHEN and SYDVKM. CDR3 bases: TGTGCCAGCCTTGGTTCCTACAATGAGCAGTTCTTC. The encoded protein is CASLGSYNEQFF.

The chain employs TRBV21-1 and TRBJ2-1; the tabulated D call, TRBD1, remains unverified against the DNA. TRBV21-1 is annotated as a pseudogene. This CDR3 spans 16 amino acids. The CDR3 DNA is TGTGCCAGCAGCAAAGCATTAACCGGGACAGACAATGAGCAGTTCTTC. Translation: CASSKALTGTDNEQFF.